This T cell receptor (beta chain) was identified in a study of shared clonotypes between healthy human individuals (TCRdb year 2020). Regarding the complete study: The cohort included a few men and a couple of women between 18 and 49 years of age. To estimate repertoire size and how much clonotypes are shared between individuals, the study performed deep sequencing of blood TCR repertoires from a few healthy adults. Libraries were prepared and TCR repertoires were sequenced by different laboratories using diverse techniques, in order to increase sequencing depth and limit assay-specific biases. Between about 0.8 and 9 billion PBMCs per donor were obtained by leukapheresis.

V is pruned by 4 bases and J by 7 bases, leaving 4 bases of the junction without a gene match. The CDR3 contains 15 residues, cysteine and phenylalanine counted. Only CDR3 DNA is held: 45 bases, read in frame from base 1. From a lookup of the germline V gene, CDR1 and CDR2 are SGDLS and YYNGEE. Concerning this clone: Which antigen it targets is not known. The sample holds no much larger clone one base away, and base qualities are not on file.

Overall results and qualifications from the work: Pairwise subsampling indicated that sequencing depth was expected to affect the degree of clonotype sharing among donors. Because the study included only a small number of donors, the genetic and exposure-history diversity represented was limited. Sampling was restricted to blood, and TCR repertoires in tissues likely differ from the TCR repertoires found in blood.

TCR CDR3 regions were amplified from genomic DNA by multiplex PCR using the deep immunoSEQ assay. Extracted genomic DNA from each cell subset was distributed evenly across all wells of several immunoSEQ 96-well plates, and each plate was treated as a replicate. For unsorted PBMC, each replicate PCR was loaded with roughly 330 ng genomic DNA, equivalent to about 30,000 T cell genomes. Genomic DNA from unsorted PBMC was sequenced over ten immunoSEQ deep assay plates. The purified libraries were quantified using a Qubit 3.0 fluorometer, sized with a Bioanalyzer 2100, and then quantified again using the KAPA Library Quantification kit. A separate single-read 150-cycle Illumina NextSeq 550 flow cell was used to sequence each immunoSEQ 96-well plate. The paper's data handling went like this. The immunoSEQ output contained only junctional sequences without quality scores, so filtering could not match that applied to full-length reads. Sequences were annotated with PyIR, a Python wrapper for IgBLAST v1.9, and V/J genes and CDR3 were assigned using IMGT germline references. Any read was removed if the V/J assignment was weak (E-value above 1e-6), the CDR3 was missing, or the read contained stop codons, out-of-frame junctions, or ambiguous translated residues. A V3J clonotype was defined by an identical inferred V gene, J gene, and CDR3 amino acid sequence. To compute the percentage overlap between repertoires, the number of shared unique clonotypes was divided by the size of the smaller repertoire. Richness of each repertoire was evaluated using RTK rarefaction, the Chao1 estimator, and Recon v2.1 estimates of unobserved clonotypes. TCRdb stores this immuneACCESS table with in-frame sequences only. Part of the clones is absent; in the studies checked, under half of the shortfall reflects unresolved V genes, and no reason is known for the rest. Clonal size and the V and J genes are those of that table, whereas D and trimming came from the DNA. Present in this sample are 450,000 to 650,000 clones, around three quarters of which were seen just once. Jointly, the top ten make up approximately 12% of the sample.

The donors were healthy, HIV-negative adults with no recently reported acute infections or vaccinations. All donors were Caucasian adults living in Nashville, Tennessee, USA. In the unsorted samples, roughly 90 million PBMCs were counted, and genomic DNA was extracted using the QIAamp DNA Blood Mini kit. Blood was obtained by leukapheresis, after which PBMCs were separated by Ficoll-Histopaque density gradient centrifugation and cryopreserved in liquid nitrogen vapor phase. The chain couples TRBV9 to TRBJ2-1, with 14 middle bases fitting TRBD2. The source material was PBMCs. This TCR was sampled from a woman aged 40 to 50 in good health. Some clones in this sample may be carry-over from other donors' samples. CDR3 reads: CASSTGTSGSNEQFF. The DNA sequence reads TGTGCCAGCAGCACCGGGACTAGCGGGAGTAATGAGCAGTTCTTC.